This TCR beta chain was observed in a study of cytomegalovirus exposure and HLA in healthy donors. V lost 5 bases to trimming and J lost 3 bases; unmatched junction nucleotides: 5. The CDR3 length is 14 residues. Germline loops: CDR1 SEHNR, CDR2 FQNEAQ (reference sequence). PCR employed 60 Vbeta and 13 Jbeta primers. The assay was immunoSEQ multiplex PCR, and TCRdb's table has in-frame clones only and misses some. The sample shows about 150,000 clones, 75% of them seen only once. Study outcomes and limitations: Most of the TCR beta V segments (in an earlier analysis) were productive either about 87% or about 30% of the time.

Turning to this clone: As yet, its antigen is unknown.

The V and J genes are TRBV7-9 and TRBJ2-7; 9 bases align to TRBD1. The sequencing sample was made of PBMCs. This receptor was identified in a man younger than 45 in good health and CMV-seronegative. This chain's CDR3 is CASSPRQGVYEQYF. The CDR3 DNA is TGTGCCAGCAGCCCGCGACAGGGGGTCTACGAGCAGTACTTC.